Shown below are 7 T cell receptor beta chains from a single sample sequenced in a study of CD8+ T cells in alopecia areata. Treatment in this sample: oral pan-JAK inhibitor, 5-10 mg twice daily. Following extraction, RNA underwent reverse transcription to cDNA, which served as the sequencing template. Repertoires were generated with immunoSEQ multiplex PCR, while TCRdb's copy carries only in-frame clones and drops some. The sample holds about 94,000 clones, around 70% seen once. Sequences were derived from CD8+ T cells sorted from blood, sampled at roughly week 45, from a patient treated with tofacitinib. These TCRs come from a human donor with alopecia areata.

This sequence joins TRBV25-1 and TRBJ2-5, with D unresolved. The tail of the sequence fits TRBJ2-7 better, so the J call may be wrong. This CDR3 spans 13 amino acids. Per germline, CDR1 MGHDK and CDR2 SYGVNS. The CDR3: CASSESNRYEQYF. In DNA, the CDR3 is TGTGCCAGCAGTGAATCGAATAGGTACGAGCAGTACTTC.

This chain connects TRBV27 to TRBJ1-2; the D is unclear. The V end lost 7 bases, the J end lost 6 bases, and 21 bases lay between the germline ends. CDR3 size: 15 residues. Germline V gene lookup returns CDR1 MNHEY and CDR2 SMNVEV (reference sequence). Here the CDR3 reads CASTPRPGIQDGYTF. The CDR3 DNA follows: TGTGCCAGCACCCCAAGGCCAGGAATCCAGGATGGCTACACCTTC.

The chain links TRBV4-2 to TRBJ1-5; 7 positions agree with TRBD1. Germline CDR1 is LGHNA and CDR2 is YNFKEQ. J gave up 3 bases and V 4 bases, and 6 bases lay outside the gene matches. This CDR3 comprises 15 residues. The CDR3 bases are TGTGCCAGCAGCCCCCGGACAGGATTCAATCAGCCCCAGCATTTT. This encodes CASSPRTGFNQPQHF.

This chain uses TRBV4-3 with TRBJ1-2; 9 bases align to TRBD1. The CDR3 is 17 amino acids. Trimming took 4 bases from V and 4 from J; bases not matched to a gene: 13. Per the germline V gene, CDR1 is LGHNA and CDR2 is YSLEER. CDR3 DNA sequence: TGCGCCAGCAGCCCCGGGACAGGGACTTCCAAAACCTATGGCTACACCTTC. This translates into CASSPGTGTSKTYGYTF.

The CDR3 loop reads CASSLATGPRYEQYF. The CDR3 nucleotides read TGTGCCAGCAGCTTAGCGACAGGCCCCCGCTACGAGCAGTACTTC. The V and J genes are TRBV7-6 and TRBJ2-7; D might be TRBD1 (6 bases). V was pared by 0 bases and J by 3 bases, with 12 bases between. This CDR3 is 15 amino acids long. Germline assignment: CDR1 SGHVS and CDR2 FNYEAQ. The variable domain in full, with the rest retrieved from reference TRBV7-6 and TRBJ2-7, is GAGVSQSPRYKVTKRGQDVALRCDPISGHVSLYWYRQALGQGPEFLTYFNYEAQQDKSGLPNDRFSAERPEGSISTLTIQRTEQRDSAMYRCASSLATGPRYEQYFGPGTRLTVT.

This rearrangement joins TRBV10-2 to TRBJ1-1, with a possible D match to TRBD1 (5 bases). The V end lost 11 bases, the J end lost 1 base, and 14 bases lay between the germline ends. The CDR3 is made up of 13 amino acids. CDR1 WSHSY and CDR2 SAAADI come from the germline V gene. In nucleotides, the CDR3 is TGCGCCGTAAGAGACAGAGCGAACACTGAAGCTTTCTTT. Protein: CAVRDRANTEAFF.

J is TRBJ1-4 and V is TRBV19; the D is unclear. CDR3 length: 16 amino acids. V lost 7 bases to trimming and J lost 3 bases, with 18 bases between them. The germline V gene encodes CDR1 LNHDA and CDR2 SQIVND (reference sequence). The CDR3 region is CASKSSSAASNEKLFF. The CDR3, as DNA: TGTGCCAGTAAATCGAGTTCGGCAGCCTCTAATGAAAAACTGTTTTTT.